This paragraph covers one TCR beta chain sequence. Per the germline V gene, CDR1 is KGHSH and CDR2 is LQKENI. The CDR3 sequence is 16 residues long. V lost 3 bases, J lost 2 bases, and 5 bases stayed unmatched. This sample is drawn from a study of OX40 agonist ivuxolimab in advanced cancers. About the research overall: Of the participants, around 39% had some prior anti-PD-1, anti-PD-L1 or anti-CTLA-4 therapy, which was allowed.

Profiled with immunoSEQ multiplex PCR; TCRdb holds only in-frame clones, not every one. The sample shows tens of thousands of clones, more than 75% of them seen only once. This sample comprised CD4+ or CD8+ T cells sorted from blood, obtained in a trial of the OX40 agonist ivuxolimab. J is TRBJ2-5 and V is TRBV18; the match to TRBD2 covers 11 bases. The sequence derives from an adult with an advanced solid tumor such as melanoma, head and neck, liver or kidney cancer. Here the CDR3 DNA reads TGTGCCAGCTCACCCACACTAGCGGGGGTACAAGAGACCCAGTACTTC. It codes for CASSPTLAGVQETQYF.